This TCR beta chain appears in the sequencing data of a study of shared clonotypes between healthy human individuals. About the study: A couple of female and a few male donors aged 18 to 49 were enrolled.

CDR3 length equals 14 residues. Trimming removed 3 bases from V and 5 bases from J; junction bases left unmatched: 4. Germline V gene lookup returns CDR1 SGHTA and CDR2 FQGNSA. What was sequenced on ten immunoSEQ deep assay plates was unsorted PBMC DNA. Methods used by the authors: Owing to the provision of junction-only sequences devoid of quality scores by immunoSEQ, filtering differed. TCRdb keeps only in-frame clones here, not all; method: immunoSEQ multiplex PCR. The DNA gave D and trimming, while V, J and clone size come from that table. The sample comprises 400,000 to 500,000 clones, approximately 79% of which are singletons, and about an eighth rests with the top ten. Overall study findings and caveats: It was only blood that was sampled, and tissue repertoires likely differ.

Points on this clone: The antigen remains unidentified.

The V gene is TRBV7-2, the J gene TRBJ2-7, with 10 bases aligning to TRBD2. This sequence was found in a woman aged 40 to 50 in good health. Some clones in this sample may be carry-over from other donors' samples. Sequenced sample: PBMCs. The CDR3: CASSFASGRDEQYF. The CDR3 DNA is TGTGCCAGCAGCTTCGCTAGCGGGAGAGACGAGCAGTACTTC.